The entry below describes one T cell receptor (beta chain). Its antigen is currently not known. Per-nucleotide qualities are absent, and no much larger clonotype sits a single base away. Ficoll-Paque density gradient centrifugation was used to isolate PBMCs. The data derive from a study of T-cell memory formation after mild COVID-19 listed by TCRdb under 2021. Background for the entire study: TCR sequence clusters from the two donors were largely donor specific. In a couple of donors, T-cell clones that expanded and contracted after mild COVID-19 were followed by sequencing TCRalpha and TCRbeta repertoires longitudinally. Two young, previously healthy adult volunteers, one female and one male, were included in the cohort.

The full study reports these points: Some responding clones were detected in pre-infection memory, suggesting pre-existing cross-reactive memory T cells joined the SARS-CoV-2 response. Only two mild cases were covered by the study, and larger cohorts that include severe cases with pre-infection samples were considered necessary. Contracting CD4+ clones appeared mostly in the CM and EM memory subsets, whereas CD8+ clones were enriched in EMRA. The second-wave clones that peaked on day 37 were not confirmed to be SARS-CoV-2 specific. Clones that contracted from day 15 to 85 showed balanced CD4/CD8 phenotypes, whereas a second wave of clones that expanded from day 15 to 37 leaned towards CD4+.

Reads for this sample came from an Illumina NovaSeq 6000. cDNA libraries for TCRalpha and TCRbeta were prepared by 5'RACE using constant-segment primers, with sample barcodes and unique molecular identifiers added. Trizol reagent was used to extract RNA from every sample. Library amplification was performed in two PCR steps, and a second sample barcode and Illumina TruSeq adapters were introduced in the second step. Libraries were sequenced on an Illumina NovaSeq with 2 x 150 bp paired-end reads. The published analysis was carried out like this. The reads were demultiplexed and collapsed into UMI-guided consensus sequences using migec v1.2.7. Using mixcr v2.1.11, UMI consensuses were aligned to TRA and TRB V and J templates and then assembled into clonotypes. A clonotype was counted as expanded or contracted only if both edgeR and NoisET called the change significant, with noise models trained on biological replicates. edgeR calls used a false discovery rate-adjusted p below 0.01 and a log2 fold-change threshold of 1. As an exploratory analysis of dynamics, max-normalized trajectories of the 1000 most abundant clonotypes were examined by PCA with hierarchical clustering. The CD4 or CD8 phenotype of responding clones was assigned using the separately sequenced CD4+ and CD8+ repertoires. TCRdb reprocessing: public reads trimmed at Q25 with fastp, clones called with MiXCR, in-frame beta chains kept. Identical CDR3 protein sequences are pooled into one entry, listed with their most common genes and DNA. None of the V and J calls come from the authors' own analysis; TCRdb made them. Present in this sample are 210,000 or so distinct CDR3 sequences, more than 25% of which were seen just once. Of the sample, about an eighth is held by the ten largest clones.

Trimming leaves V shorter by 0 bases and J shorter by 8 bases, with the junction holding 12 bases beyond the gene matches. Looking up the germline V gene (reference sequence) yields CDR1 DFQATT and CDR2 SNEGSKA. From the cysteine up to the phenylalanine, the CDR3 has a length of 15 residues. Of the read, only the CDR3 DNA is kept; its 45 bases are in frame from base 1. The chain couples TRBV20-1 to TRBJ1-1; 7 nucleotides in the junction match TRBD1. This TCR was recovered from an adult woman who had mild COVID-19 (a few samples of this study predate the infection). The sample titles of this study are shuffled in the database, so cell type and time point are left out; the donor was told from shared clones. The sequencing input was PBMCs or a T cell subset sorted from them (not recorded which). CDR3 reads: CSARDRAKGGSEAFF. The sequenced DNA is TGCAGTGCTAGAGATCGGGCCAAAGGGGGCTCGGAAGCTTTCTTT.